Below, 22 T cell receptor beta chains from the same sample are listed, as sequenced in a study of PD-1 blockade in classical Hodgkin lymphoma. Each patient relapsed following autologous stem cell transplantation, and prior brentuximab vedotin exposure differed. Profiling relied on immunoSEQ multiplex PCR, and the TCRdb table lists in-frame clones only, not all of them. The table lists roughly 28,000 clones, approximately 81% of them singletons. The source material was peripheral blood mononuclear cells (PBMCs), sampled before the second cycle of nivolumab. Receptor source: a human donor with classical Hodgkin lymphoma.

The gene calls are TRBV11-2 and TRBJ1-1, with 9 bases fitting TRBD1. The V gene's germline CDR1 is SGHAT and CDR2 FQNNGV. This CDR3 region has 18 residues. With 6 bases clipped from V and 2 bases from J, the junction kept 16 bases outside the gene matches. In nucleotides, the CDR3 is TGTGCCAGCAGTCGAAACATGTTCCCGGGACAGGGAAACACTGAAGCTTTCTTT. It encodes CASSRNMFPGQGNTEAFF.

The V call is TRBV6-5, the J call TRBJ2-3; D not certain. This CDR3 comprises 11 residues. The V end was cut by 8 bases, the J end by 4 bases, with 7 bases between. CDR1 is MNHEY and CDR2 is SVGAGI in the germline V gene. CDR3 nucleotides: TGTGCCAGCGGACCCGCAGATACGCAGTATTTT. Protein sequence: CASGPADTQYF.

The chain combines TRBV5-1 with TRBJ2-2; D is unresolved. Trimming took off 0 bases at V and 7 bases at J, with 7 bases between the two ends. CDR1 is SGHRS and CDR2 is YFSETQ in the germline V gene. The length of the CDR3 is 13 residues. The CDR3 DNA sequence: TGCGCCAGCAGCTTGGTTACGGACGGGGAGCTGTTTTTT. This sequence encodes CASSLVTDGELFF.

The J gene is TRBJ1-1, the V gene TRBV13; the D is unclear. V lost 2 bases and J lost 7, with 11 bases in between. The CDR3 totals 13 residues. Germline CDR1 reads PRHDT; CDR2 reads FYEKMQ (reference sequence). The CDR3 protein is CASSLNRGSEAFF. CDR3 DNA: TGTGCCAGCAGCTTAAACCGAGGCAGTGAAGCTTTCTTT.

The chain couples TRBV4-3 to TRBJ2-2; perhaps TRBD1 as D (6 bases). The length of the CDR3 is 16 residues. Germline loops: CDR1 LGHNA, CDR2 YSLEER. V shed 3 bases and J shed 4 bases, with 15 bases lying between them. In DNA, the CDR3 is TGCGCCAGCAGCCATGCTGGGGGCCGAAGCACCGGGGAGCTGTTTTTT. This sequence encodes CASSHAGGRSTGELFF.

This sequence joins TRBV28 and TRBJ1-6; D is ambiguous. Trimming pared 6 bases from V and 0 bases from J, leaving 12 bases between. Per germline, CDR1 MDHEN and CDR2 SYDVKM. There are 16 residues in the CDR3. As DNA, the CDR3 is TGTGCCAGCAGAGACGGAAGGAGCTCCTATAATTCACCCCTCCACTTT. Translating it yields CASRDGRSSYNSPLHF.

The V and J genes are TRBV10-3 and TRBJ2-3; D unresolved. V lost 10 bases, J lost 4 bases, and 12 bases lay in between. The germline CDR1 and CDR2 sequences are ENHRY and SYGVKD. CDR3 length equals 12 residues. The CDR3: CATSLGADTQYF. CDR3 coding DNA: TGTGCCACCTCACTGGGCGCAGATACGCAGTATTTT.

The chain employs TRBV28 and TRBJ1-5; no clear D. Trimming removed 5 bases at V and 2 bases at J, with 10 bases between. This CDR3 has 14 amino acids. From germline, CDR1 is MDHEN and CDR2 SYDVKM. The chain's CDR3 is CASSPSVGNQPQHF. CDR3 in DNA: TGTGCCAGCAGTCCTTCGGTAGGCAATCAGCCCCAGCATTTT.

The chain joins TRBV27 to TRBJ1-2, with 8 nucleotides matching TRBD1. The CDR3 runs to 15 residues. Germline-derived CDR1 and CDR2 are MNHEY and SMNVEV (reference sequence). V lost 3 bases, J lost 8 bases, and 11 bases stayed unmatched. The CDR3 nucleotides read TGTGCCAGCAGTTTCGCGGACAGGGCATGGCGGGGCTACACCTTC. It codes for CASSFADRAWRGYTF.

This clone was seen more than once but under ten times. The V gene is TRBV7-2, the J gene TRBJ1-2, with D maybe TRBD1 (6 bases). The CDR3 is made up of 13 amino acids. The germline V gene has CDR1 SGHTA and CDR2 FQGNSA. V lost 7 bases and J 4 bases, leaving 13 bases between the germline ends. The CDR3 sequence: CASNLQGPYGYTF. CDR3 nucleotides: TGTGCCAGCAACCTACAGGGTCCCTATGGCTACACCTTC.

The chain carries TRBV7-1 and TRBJ2-4; TRBD2 matches 10 bases. TRBV7-1 is assigned to the ORF class and has an uncertain function. V lost 5 bases, J lost 6 bases, and 16 bases stayed unmatched. CDR3 length equals 18 residues. The CDR3 DNA sequence: TGTGCCAGCAGCCTTCCTTATGGGGCCCCTAGCGGGGGAAACATTCAGTACTTC. Its translation is CASSLPYGAPSGGNIQYF.

The chain uses TRBV19 and TRBJ1-5; TRBD1 is a possible D gene (5 bases). The length of the CDR3 is 14 residues. The germline gives CDR1 LNHDA, CDR2 SQIVND (reference sequence). The V end lost 7 bases, the J end lost 7 bases, and 17 bases lay between the germline ends. In DNA form, the CDR3 reads TGTGCCAGTACCACAACCCCAAGGGACCAGCCCCAGCATTTT. Translating gives CASTTTPRDQPQHF.

The V gene is TRBV27, the J gene TRBJ1-2; 7 positions agree with TRBD1. In germline, CDR1 is MNHEY, CDR2 SMNVEV (reference sequence). The CDR3 is 13 residues long. The trim removed 3 bases at V and 7 bases at J, leaving 5 bases unmatched. CDR3 DNA sequence: TGTGCCAGCAGTTTTTCACAGGGGTCTGGCTACACCTTC. Translating it yields CASSFSQGSGYTF.

This rearrangement joins TRBV19 to TRBJ2-7; 7 bases are shared with TRBD2. CDR1 and CDR2 from the germline V gene are LNHDA and SQIVND (reference sequence). The CDR3 is 15 amino acids. J gave up 0 bases and V 5 bases, and 7 bases lay outside the gene matches. The CDR3 here is CASSYSGRNSYEQYF. Here the CDR3 DNA reads TGTGCCAGTAGTTATAGCGGGCGGAACTCCTACGAGCAGTACTTC.

This clone came up once. The V and J genes are TRBV11-3 and TRBJ2-7; the D gene is possibly TRBD1 (5 bases). V shed 1 base and J shed 5 bases, with 12 bases lying between them. Germline assignment: CDR1 SGHNT and CDR2 YENEEA. The CDR3 totals 14 residues. CDR3 nucleotides: TGTGCCAGCAGCTTAGGCTGGGGCAGGGACGAGCAGTACTTC. As protein: CASSLGWGRDEQYF.

V is TRBV6-5 and J is TRBJ1-2; 7 bases fit TRBD1. The CDR3 runs to 13 residues. Trimming removed 6 bases from V and 8 bases from J; junction bases left unmatched: 9. Germline loops: CDR1 MNHEY, CDR2 SVGAGI. This CDR3 is CASRRTGDQGYTF. Written as DNA, the CDR3 is TGTGCCAGCAGACGCACAGGGGATCAGGGCTACACCTTC.

V usage is TRBV9 and J usage is TRBJ2-3; 12 nucleotides align to TRBD2. J lost 5 bases, V lost 0 bases, and 7 bases had no gene match. Germline V gene lookup returns CDR1 SGDLS and CDR2 YYNGEE. The CDR3 spans 17 residues. The CDR3 here is CASSVVASGGAQDTQYF. Here the CDR3 DNA reads TGTGCCAGCAGCGTAGTGGCTAGCGGGGGGGCCCAAGATACGCAGTATTTT. The variable domain in full, completed from reference TRBV9 and TRBJ2-3, reads DSGVTQTPKHLITATGQRVTLRCSPRSGDLSVYWYQQSLDQGLQFLIQYYNGEERAKGNILERFSAQQFPDLHSELNLSSLELGDSALYFCASSVVASGGAQDTQYFGPGTRLTVL.

V is TRBV10-3 and J is TRBJ2-1; 11 positions match TRBD2. Trimming at V came to 6 bases and at J to 7 bases, leaving 5 bases not matched to a gene. This CDR3 is built from 14 residues. Germline V CDR1 and CDR2: ENHRY, SYGVKD. The CDR3 sequence: CAIRPGLAENEQFF. CDR3 DNA sequence: TGTGCCATCAGACCGGGACTAGCGGAGAATGAGCAGTTCTTC.

The CDR3 sequence is CASSLEEGSTEAFF. The DNA of the CDR3 is TGTGCCAGCAGCTTAGAGGAGGGTAGCACTGAAGCTTTCTTT. The chain has TRBV7-2 and TRBJ1-1; no definite D call. Germline values: CDR1 SGHTA, CDR2 FQGNSA. V dropped 1 base and J dropped 4 bases, with 10 bases sitting between them. This CDR3 spans 14 amino acids.

The V and J genes are TRBV27 and TRBJ1-1; 7 bases are a match to TRBD1. The germline gives CDR1 MNHEY, CDR2 SMNVEV (reference sequence). The CDR3 runs 17 residues. After removal of 4 bases from V and 6 bases from J, the junction contained 17 bases not matched to a gene. CDR3 protein: CASSSLRADRSNPEAFF. The CDR3 DNA reads as TGTGCCAGCAGTTCCCTGCGGGCGGACAGGAGTAATCCTGAAGCTTTCTTT.

The CDR3, as DNA: TGTGCCAGCAACCCGGGACAGGGAAACTATGGCTACACCTTC. Translation gives CASNPGQGNYGYTF. The rearrangement joins TRBV6-5 to TRBJ1-2; 9 positions match TRBD1. This CDR3 is built from 14 residues. After removal of 7 bases from V and 2 bases from J, the junction contained 5 bases not matched to a gene. Germline values: CDR1 MNHEY, CDR2 SVGAGI.

This clone was seen just once. The V call is TRBV30, the J call TRBJ2-1; D is possibly TRBD1 or TRBD2 (5 bases each). Trimming removed 5 bases at V and 14 bases at J, with 16 bases between. Germline values: CDR1 GTSNPN, CDR2 SVGIG (reference sequence). The CDR3 loop spans 11 amino acids. CDR3 DNA: TGTGCCTGGGACCGGGGACCCGAAAAGTTCTTC. Translation: CAWDRGPEKFF.